This T cell receptor (beta chain) was captured by sequencing in a study of blood T cell repertoires in COVID-19. The wider study: PBMCs, B-cell-depleted T cells, or T cells provided the cDNA or gDNA that made up the material.

Clones were read by immunoSEQ multiplex PCR, and TCRdb kept only the in-frame ones, dropping some. The repertoire includes roughly 500,000 clones, about 91% of them detected once, and around 0.92% sits in the top ten. It was during active infection that Seattle patients were enrolled and then longitudinally followed. This CDR3 has 13 residues. Per the germline V gene, CDR1 is LNHDA and CDR2 is SQIVND (reference sequence). V was pared by 1 base and J by 7 bases, with 8 bases between. V gene TRBV19 combines with J gene TRBJ2-1; D remains ambiguous. The sample consisted of peripheral blood. The sequence came from a man aged 18 to 29 with COVID-19, enrolled during active disease. CDR3 amino acids: CASSIVVSNEQFF. CDR3 sequence (DNA): TGTGCCAGTAGTATAGTGGTCAGTAATGAGCAGTTCTTC.